The source of this T cell receptor (beta chain) is a study of T cells after yellow fever vaccination. Whole-study results and caveats: Subsequent to the booster, the majority of primary-vaccination clones reappeared (around 95% CD4, more than 70% CD8). Contaminants from the bulk population, in the form of abundant clonotypes, could be found in FACS-sorted repertoires.

Between the trimmed V and J ends, which lost 8 bases and 0 bases, there was a span of 5 bases. The CDR3 is 12 amino acids. As to this clonotype: Antigen: not known.

One entry per CDR3 protein results from TCRdb running MiXCR on the 5' RACE reads. The table shows a few hundred thousand distinct CDR3 sequences, with 7% to 9% occurring only once. The specimen comprised PBMCs, sampled 45 days after the first yellow fever vaccination. The chain combines TRBV12-3 or TRBV12-4 with TRBJ2-1; D is unresolved. The TCR was taken from a man between 18 and 29 years old who received the YFV17D yellow fever vaccine. CDR3 DNA: TGTGCCAGCTGGGACTCCTACAATGAGCAGTTCTTC. It encodes CASWDSYNEQFF.